This T cell receptor beta chain was observed in a study of beta chain features in type 1 diabetes. This clone was counted a few times. Its antigen remains unknown. As every portion of the isolated RNA was reverse transcribed, the sequencing read expressed TCRB transcripts. Sequenced by immunoSEQ multiplex PCR; TCRdb stores in-frame clones only, minus some. This sample carries about 360,000 clones, 10% to 15% of them seen once, and the ten largest clones take 0.008% to 0.011%. CDR1 and CDR2 (germline): MNHNY, SVGAGI (reference sequence). V lost 4 bases, J lost 5 bases, and 17 bases lay in between. The CDR3 totals 15 residues. Overall study findings and caveats: HLA effects on TCRB rearrangement stayed unresolved here. Patients with Type 1 diabetes showed moderately but significantly shorter TCRB CDR3s in all four CD4+ subsets.

Input material: naive CD4+ T cells from blood. The gene calls are TRBV6-6 and TRBJ2-5; D perhaps matches TRBD1 (5 bases). The receptor was derived from a woman aged 18-29 years with type 1 diabetes. CDR3 coding DNA: TGTGCCAGCAGTTCGCAGGGTAGGGTCTATGAGACCCAGTACTTC. It encodes CASSSQGRVYETQYF.